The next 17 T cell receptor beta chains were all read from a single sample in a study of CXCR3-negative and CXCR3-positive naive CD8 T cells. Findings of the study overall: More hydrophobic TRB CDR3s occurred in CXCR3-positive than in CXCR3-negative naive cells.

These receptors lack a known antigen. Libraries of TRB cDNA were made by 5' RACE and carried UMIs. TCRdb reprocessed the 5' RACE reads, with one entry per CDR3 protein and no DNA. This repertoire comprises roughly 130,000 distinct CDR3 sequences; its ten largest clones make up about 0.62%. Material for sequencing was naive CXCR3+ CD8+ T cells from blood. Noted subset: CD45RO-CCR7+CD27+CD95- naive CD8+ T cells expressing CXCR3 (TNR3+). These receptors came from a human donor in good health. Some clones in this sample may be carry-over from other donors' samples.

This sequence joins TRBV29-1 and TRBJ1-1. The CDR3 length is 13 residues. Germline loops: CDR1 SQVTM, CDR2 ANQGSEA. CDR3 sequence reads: CSVDQLGNTEAFF.

CDR3 in amino acids: CASSLGSAPLNEQFF. The chain recombines TRBV28 with TRBJ2-1; TCRdb's D call of TRBD1 is untestable without DNA. Germline assignment: CDR1 MDHEN and CDR2 SYDVKM. The CDR3 covers 15 residues.

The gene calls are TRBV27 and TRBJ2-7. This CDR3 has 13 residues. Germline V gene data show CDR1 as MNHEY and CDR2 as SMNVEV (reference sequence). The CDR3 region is CASSPQGSYEQYF.

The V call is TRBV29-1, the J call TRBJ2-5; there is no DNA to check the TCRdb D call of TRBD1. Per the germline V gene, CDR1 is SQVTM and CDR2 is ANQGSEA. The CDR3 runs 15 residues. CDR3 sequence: CSVETLGDIQETQYF.

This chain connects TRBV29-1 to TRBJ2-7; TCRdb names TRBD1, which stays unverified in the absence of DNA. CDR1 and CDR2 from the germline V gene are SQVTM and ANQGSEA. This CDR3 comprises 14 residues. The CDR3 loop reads CSVEGDGGSYEQYF.

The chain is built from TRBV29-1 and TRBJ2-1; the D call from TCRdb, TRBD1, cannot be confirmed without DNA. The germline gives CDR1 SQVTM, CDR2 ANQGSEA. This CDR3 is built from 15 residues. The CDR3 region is CSVPDRDRLYNEQFF.

The CDR3 spells CASRSSHGDEQFF. V is TRBV9 and J is TRBJ2-1; lacking DNA, the TRBD2 call made by TCRdb goes unchecked. The CDR3 extends over 13 amino acids. Germline V gene sequence: CDR1 SGDLS, CDR2 YYNGEE.

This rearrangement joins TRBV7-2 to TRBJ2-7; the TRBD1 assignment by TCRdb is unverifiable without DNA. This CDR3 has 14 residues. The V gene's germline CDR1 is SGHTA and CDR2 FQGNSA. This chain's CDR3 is CASSLVPQGYEQYF. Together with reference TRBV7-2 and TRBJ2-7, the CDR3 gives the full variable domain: GAGVSQSPSNKVTEKGKDVELRCDPISGHTALYWYRQSLGQGLEFLIYFQGNSAPDKSGLPSDRFSAERTGGSVSTLTIQRTQQEDSAVYLCASSLVPQGYEQYFGPGTRLTVT.

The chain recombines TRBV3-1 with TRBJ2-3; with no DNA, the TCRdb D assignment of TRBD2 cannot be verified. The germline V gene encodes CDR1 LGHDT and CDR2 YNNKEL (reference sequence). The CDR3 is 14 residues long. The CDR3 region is CASSLRARTDTQYF.

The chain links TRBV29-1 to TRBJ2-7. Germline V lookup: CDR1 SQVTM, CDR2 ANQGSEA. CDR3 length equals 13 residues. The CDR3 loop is CSVLKSGSYEQYF.

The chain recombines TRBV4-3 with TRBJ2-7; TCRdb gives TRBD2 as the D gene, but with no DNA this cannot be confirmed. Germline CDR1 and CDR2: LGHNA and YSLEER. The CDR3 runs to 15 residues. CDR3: CASSQEGVFSYEQYF.

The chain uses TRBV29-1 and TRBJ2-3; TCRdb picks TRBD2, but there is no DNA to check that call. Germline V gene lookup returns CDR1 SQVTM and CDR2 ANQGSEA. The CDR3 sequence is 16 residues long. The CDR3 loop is CSVAGTSGRVTDTQYF.

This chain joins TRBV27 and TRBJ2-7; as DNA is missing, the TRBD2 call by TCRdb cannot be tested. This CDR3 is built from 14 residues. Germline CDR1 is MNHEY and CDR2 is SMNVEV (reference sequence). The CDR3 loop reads CASAAGHLSYEQYF.

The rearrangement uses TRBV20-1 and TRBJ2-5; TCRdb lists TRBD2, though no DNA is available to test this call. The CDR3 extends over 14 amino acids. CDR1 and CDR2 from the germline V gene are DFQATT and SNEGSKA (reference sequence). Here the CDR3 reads CSARGLEGRETQYF.

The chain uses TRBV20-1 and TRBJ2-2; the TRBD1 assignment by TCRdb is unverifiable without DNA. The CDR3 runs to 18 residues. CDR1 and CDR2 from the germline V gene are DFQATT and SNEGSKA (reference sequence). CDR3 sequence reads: CSARAGTGRGPNTGELFF.

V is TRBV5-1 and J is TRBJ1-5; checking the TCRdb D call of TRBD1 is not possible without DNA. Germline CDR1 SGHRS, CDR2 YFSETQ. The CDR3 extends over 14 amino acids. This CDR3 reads CASSPGGSNQPQHF.

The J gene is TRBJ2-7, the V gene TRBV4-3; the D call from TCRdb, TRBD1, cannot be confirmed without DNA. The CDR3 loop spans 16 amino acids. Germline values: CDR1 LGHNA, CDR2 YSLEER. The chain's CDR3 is CASSQDLGTGFYEQYF.